What follows describes a single TCR beta chain. Its antigen is currently unknown. The V gene's germline CDR1 is SGHNT and CDR2 YENEEA. Between the trimmed V and J ends, which lost 1 base and 3 bases, there was a span of 7 bases. CDR3 length: 13 residues. The data derive from a study of shared clonotypes between healthy human individuals. For every subset, genomic DNA was evenly distributed across several immunoSEQ plates. Profiled with immunoSEQ multiplex PCR; TCRdb holds only in-frame clones, not every one. The sample records 170,000 or so clones, approximately 60% being singletons. Study-level points and caveats: Compared with clonotypes that all four donors shared, non-shared clonotypes had lower generation probabilities. Memory subsets generally showed smaller estimated richness than naive subsets did.

The donors were all Caucasian adults (living in Nashville, Tennessee). The V call is TRBV11-3, the J call TRBJ2-7; D perhaps matches TRBD2 (5 bases). The receptor was isolated from a young man in good health. Sequencing used memory CD4+ T cells sorted from blood. The subset was: CD45RA-negative fraction. The CDR3 is CASSLGEGYEQYF. Written as DNA, the CDR3 is TGTGCCAGCAGCTTAGGAGAGGGCTACGAGCAGTACTTC. Variable domain in full (rest from reference TRBV11-3 and TRBJ2-7): EAGVVQSPRYKIIEKKQPVAFWCNPISGHNTLYWYLQNLGQGPELLIRYENEEAVDDSQLPKDRFSAERLKGVDSTLKIQPAELGDSAVYLCASSLGEGYEQYFGPGTRLTVT.